This entry lists 25 T cell receptor beta chains sequenced from one sample in a study of beta chain features in type 1 diabetes. Which antigens these TCRs recognize remains unknown. Expressed TCRB transcripts were sequenced after all isolated RNA was converted to cDNA. Produced via immunoSEQ multiplex PCR; TCRdb's table is partial and in-frame only. The data show over 300,000 clones, around 8.5% seen once. Study results and limitations: TCRB CDR3 length was moderately but significantly reduced in all four CD4+ subsets of Type 1 diabetes patients.

Sequences were obtained from central memory CD4+ T cells from blood. The receptor source for this set is a man under 40 with type 1 diabetes.

A note on this clone: Additional DNA sequences in this sample encode the identical CDR3. CDR3 sequence (DNA): TGTGCCTGGAGTGTATCCGGGAATTCACCCCTCCACTTT. It specifies CAWSVSGNSPLHF. This sequence joins TRBV30 and TRBJ1-6; D not resolved. This CDR3 has 13 amino acids. Trimming cost V 0 bases and J 7 bases, with 7 bases left between them. Germline V gene lookup returns CDR1 GTSNPN and CDR2 SVGIG (reference sequence).

V usage is TRBV2 and J usage is TRBJ1-2; D is undetermined. The CDR3 is made up of 13 amino acids. Germline V CDR1 and CDR2: SNHLY, FYNNEI. The germline V and J ends were trimmed by 6 bases and 9 bases, with 17 bases remaining between them. The CDR3 region is CASSAEQSFSYTF. CDR3 nucleotides: TGTGCCAGCAGCGCCGAACAGTCGTTCAGCTACACCTTC.

The genes are TRBV5-1 and TRBJ2-7; possible D gene TRBD2, 5 bases. Germline lookup yields CDR1 SGHRS and CDR2 YFSETQ. The CDR3 totals 12 residues. Trimming took 8 bases from V and 6 from J, leaving 15 bases between them. CDR3 sequence (DNA): TGCGCCAGTAAGATACCGGCGGGCGAGCAGTACTTC. Encoded protein: CASKIPAGEQYF.

The chain joins TRBV5-1 to TRBJ1-1; 7 nucleotides align to TRBD1. J was trimmed by 4 bases and V by 3 bases; bases with no gene match: 12. CDR1 and CDR2 (germline): SGHRS, YFSETQ. The CDR3 runs to 16 residues. CDR3 sequence: CASSWRSRQGGTEAFF. The CDR3, as DNA: TGCGCCAGCAGCTGGCGATCACGACAGGGCGGCACTGAAGCTTTCTTT.

The CDR3 spells CASSGGQEITDTQYF. CDR3 bases: TGCGCCAGCAGTGGTGGACAGGAGATCACAGATACGCAGTATTTT. This chain joins TRBV10-1 and TRBJ2-3, with TRBD1 matching over 7 bases. The CDR3 is 15 amino acids. CDR1 and CDR2 (germline): WNHNN, SYGVQD (reference sequence). V gave up 4 bases and J gave up 2 bases; unmatched junction bases: 6.

This clone was picked up a small number of times. This chain links TRBV7-9 with TRBJ1-4, with a possible D match to TRBD1 (5 bases). The ends were cut back, 6 bases at V and 4 bases at J, with 15 bases in the middle. The germline CDR1 and CDR2 sequences are SEHNR and FQNEAQ (reference sequence). The CDR3 spans 15 residues. The CDR3 DNA sequence: TGTGCCAGCAGGGGTAACCGGGACTTTAATGAAAAACTGTTTTTT. This encodes CASRGNRDFNEKLFF.

This clone was observed a few times. The V gene is TRBV5-5, the J gene TRBJ2-5; D call uncertain. Germline CDR1 SGHKS, CDR2 YYEKEE (reference sequence). The V end lost 3 bases, the J end lost 5 bases, and 11 bases lay between the germline ends. This CDR3 contains 13 residues. The CDR3 here is CASSSRPEETQYF. CDR3 DNA: TGTGCCAGCAGCTCCCGCCCCGAGGAGACCCAGTACTTC.

The chain recombines TRBV5-1 with TRBJ2-1, with 7 nucleotides matching TRBD2. Unmatched junction bases numbered 1, after V lost 0 bases and J lost 1 base. The germline V gene encodes CDR1 SGHRS and CDR2 YFSETQ. The CDR3 has 15 residues. The CDR3 DNA reads as TGCGCCAGCAGCTTGGGCGGGGGTTCCTACAATGAGCAGTTCTTC. Its protein product is CASSLGGGSYNEQFF.

This clone was observed at least ten times. The chain couples TRBV18 to TRBJ1-5, with TRBD1 identical over 9 bases. V was clipped by 3 bases and J by 2 bases; unmatched bases: 2. This CDR3 spans 15 amino acids. Germline CDR1 KGHSH, CDR2 LQKENI. The CDR3 region is CASSPGQGGNQPQHF. The CDR3 DNA reads TGTGCCAGCTCACCGGGACAGGGAGGCAATCAGCCCCAGCATTTT.

In the case of this clone: Other DNA sequences in this sample translate to the same CDR3. The chain's CDR3 is CASSRDTNTEAFF. DNA of the CDR3: TGTGCCAGCAGCCGGGACACGAACACTGAAGCTTTCTTT. The chain links TRBV2 to TRBJ1-1, with D tentatively TRBD1 (6 bases). CDR1 is SNHLY, CDR2 FYNNEI, per germline. The V end was cut by 6 bases, the J end by 1 base, with 9 bases between. The CDR3 spans 13 residues.

This clone has ten or more counts. CDR3 sequence: CASSLQQGGTGELFF. In DNA, the CDR3 is TGCGCCAGCAGCTTACAACAGGGAGGGACCGGGGAGCTGTTTTTT. The chain has TRBV5-1 and TRBJ2-2; the D gene is possibly TRBD2 (7 bases). V was cut by 2 bases and J by 5 bases, with 13 bases left in between. Germline V gene lookup returns CDR1 SGHRS and CDR2 YFSETQ. The CDR3 spans 15 residues.

This chain joins TRBV10-3 and TRBJ2-5, with 7 bases matching TRBD2. Germline assignment: CDR1 ENHRY and CDR2 SYGVKD. The CDR3 consists of 15 residues. V lost 5 bases to trimming and J lost 5 bases; unmatched junction nucleotides: 11. The CDR3 DNA reads as TGTGCCATCAGTCCCTCCGGGACTACCTTGGAGACCCAGTACTTC. It yields the protein CAISPSGTTLETQYF.

This clone appeared many times. V gene TRBV18 combines with J gene TRBJ2-3; D is undetermined. Germline V gene lookup returns CDR1 KGHSH and CDR2 LQKENI. This CDR3 is 13 amino acids long. V lost 3 bases and J lost 3, with 7 bases in between. CDR3 sequence reads: CASSPRPTDTQYF. In nucleotides, the CDR3 is TGTGCCAGCTCACCCAGACCTACAGATACGCAGTATTTT.

This clone showed up just a few times. The J gene is TRBJ1-2, the V gene TRBV7-2, with TRBD1 matching 10 bases. The CDR3 is 14 amino acids. J gave up 8 bases and V 4 bases, and 7 bases lay outside the gene matches. Germline V CDR1 and CDR2: SGHTA, FQGNSA. CDR3 amino acids: CASSSPDRGQGYTF. The CDR3 region has the DNA TGTGCCAGCAGCTCCCCCGACAGGGGGCAGGGCTACACCTTC.

This clone was detected only a few times. V is TRBV2 and J is TRBJ2-3; 10 nucleotides line up with TRBD2. Germline assignment: CDR1 SNHLY and CDR2 FYNNEI. The CDR3 length is 12 residues. V lost 6 bases and J lost 8; bases outside the gene matches: 2. CDR3 in DNA: TGTGCCAGCAGAAGCGGGGGGGCTACGCAGTATTTT. This codes for CASRSGGATQYF.

In this sample, this clone turned up many times. The rearrangement links TRBV7-2 to TRBJ1-6; D gene unclear. Germline CDR1 is SGHTA and CDR2 is FQGNSA. The CDR3 length is 13 residues. V lost 5 bases, J lost 5 bases, and 7 bases lay in between. The CDR3 bases are TGTGCCAGCAGCCTGGAGGATAATTCACCCCTCCACTTT. Translation gives CASSLEDNSPLHF.

The CDR3 nucleotides read TGTGCCAGCAGCTTGGCGGCCCTAATCTTCAATTCACCCCTCCACTTT. The encoded protein is CASSLAALIFNSPLHF. The J gene is TRBJ1-6, the V gene TRBV5-6, with no clear D. V was shortened by 0 bases and J by 7 bases, with 14 bases between the two germline ends. Germline V gene sequence: CDR1 SGHDT, CDR2 YYEEEE. The CDR3 spans 16 residues.

This clone was observed a few times. The V call is TRBV6-6, the J call TRBJ2-7; 7 bases are shared with TRBD2. The CDR3 loop spans 14 amino acids. Germline V gives CDR1 MNHNY, CDR2 SVGAGI (reference sequence). V gave up 4 bases and J gave up 3 bases; unmatched junction bases: 6. CDR3 residues: CASSFGGKDYEQYF. CDR3 nucleotides: TGTGCCAGCAGTTTCGGGGGGAAGGACTACGAGCAGTACTTC.

The chain links TRBV11-2 to TRBJ2-4, with 12 bases lining up with TRBD2. Germline V gene data show CDR1 as SGHAT and CDR2 as FQNNGV. The CDR3 totals 15 residues. Unmatched junction bases numbered 6, after V lost 0 bases and J lost 12 bases. The CDR3 sequence: CASSLDSSGGAAQYF. The CDR3 DNA is TGTGCCAGCAGCTTAGATTCTAGCGGGGGGGCCGCTCAGTACTTC.

This chain links TRBV11-2 with TRBJ2-3, with 15 bases lining up with TRBD2. CDR1 and CDR2 from the germline V gene are SGHAT and FQNNGV. The CDR3 consists of 15 residues. With 6 bases clipped from V and 5 bases from J, the junction kept 3 bases outside the gene matches. The CDR3 here is CASRPGLAGGDTQYF. The CDR3 DNA follows: TGTGCCAGCAGACCGGGACTAGCGGGGGGAGATACGCAGTATTTT.

This clone came up a few times. V gene TRBV9 combines with J gene TRBJ2-2, with 10 positions matching TRBD2. Germline V lookup: CDR1 SGDLS, CDR2 YYNGEE. The CDR3 consists of 17 residues. J gave up 1 base and V 3 bases, and 6 bases lay outside the gene matches. The CDR3 DNA is TGTGCCAGCAGCGGGCTAGCGGGGGTAGGGAACACCGGGGAGCTGTTTTTT. Translation: CASSGLAGVGNTGELFF.

This clone was found a few times. J is TRBJ1-2 and V is TRBV6-5, with unresolved D. V was pared by 5 bases and J by 8 bases, with 18 bases between. CDR1 and CDR2 from the germline V gene are MNHEY and SVGAGI. CDR3 length: 14 residues. CDR3 loop: CASSPRQATGGYTF. The DNA for the CDR3 is TGTGCCAGCAGTCCGCGGCAGGCTACGGGCGGCTACACCTTC.

The sample holds a few counts of this clone. This chain connects TRBV20-1 to TRBJ2-7, with TRBD2 as a possible D gene (5 bases). Germline V lookup: CDR1 DFQATT, CDR2 SNEGSKA (reference sequence). The CDR3 runs 11 residues. Deletions cut 6 bases from V and 3 bases from J, with 9 bases between. CDR3 protein: CSAATSYEQYF. CDR3 sequence (DNA): TGCAGTGCAGCTACTAGCTACGAGCAGTACTTC.

This clone was detected only a few times. Other DNA sequences in the sample encode the same CDR3. The CDR3 coding sequence is TGCAGTGCTAGTTCCCCCTACGAGCAGTACTTC. Protein sequence: CSASSPYEQYF. V usage is TRBV20-1 and J usage is TRBJ2-7; D gene uncertain. The CDR3 totals 11 residues. Per germline, CDR1 DFQATT and CDR2 SNEGSKA (reference sequence). V dropped 3 bases and J dropped 2 bases, with 5 bases sitting between them.

The chain joins TRBV7-2 to TRBJ2-5; TRBD2 might be the D (6 bases). The length of the CDR3 is 14 residues. The germline CDR1 and CDR2 sequences are SGHTA and FQGNSA. The V and J ends lost 5 bases and 5 bases respectively, with 15 bases between them. CDR3 DNA: TGTGCCAGCAGCCTCCTGACTAGAGCGGAGACCCAGTACTTC. Its translation: CASSLLTRAETQYF.